This T cell receptor beta chain was sequenced for a study of T cells in localized non-small cell lung cancer. Study-wide results and limits: Uninvolved adjacent lung showed the highest T cell clonality, exceeding tumor. The study detected a median about 60 of the top 100 tumor clones in adjacent lung.

Germline V gives CDR1 MDHEN, CDR2 SYDVKM. The CDR3 has 14 residues. Assay: immunoSEQ multiplex PCR; the TCRdb copy retains only in-frame clones and omits some. The sample has roughly 1,600 clones; 25% to 30% are singletons. A remark on this clone: Its antigen is unknown.

This clonotype was sampled from a female donor over 55 with stage II lung adenocarcinoma. The J gene is TRBJ1-2, the V gene TRBV28; D gene unclear. This specimen consisted of lung tumor tissue, obtained before any cancer treatment. In DNA, the CDR3 is TGTGCTACCTCTTCCGTCGGGCAGTTCTATGGCTACACCTTC. Amino acids: CATSSVGQFYGYTF.